Below are 15 T cell receptor beta chains sequenced from a single sample in a study of cytomegalovirus exposure and HLA in healthy donors. It was with 60 Vbeta and 13 Jbeta primers that the PCR ran. Data came from immunoSEQ multiplex PCR; TCRdb stores just in-frame clones and leaves some out. The repertoire consists of 150,000 or so clones, with roughly 75% occurring once and the leading ten covering about 7.6%. The sequenced sample consisted of PBMCs. Every receptor here comes from a woman aged 40 to 55 in good health and CMV-seropositive.

The sample holds a few counts of this clone. Other nucleotide sequences in the sample specify the same CDR3. The CDR3 DNA sequence: TGTGCCAGCAGTTTTCCCCAGGGTTATGGCTACACCTTC. This gives the protein CASSFPQGYGYTF. The V call is TRBV28, the J call TRBJ1-2; a possible D gene is TRBD1 (5 bases). V was trimmed by 3 bases and J by 5 bases, leaving 10 bases between them. CDR1 MDHEN and CDR2 SYDVKM come from the germline V gene. The CDR3 is 13 residues long.

This chain uses TRBV6-5 with TRBJ1-3; D is unclear. The germline gives CDR1 MNHEY, CDR2 SVGAGI. This CDR3 contains 14 residues. V was pared by 6 bases and J by 0 bases, with 9 bases between. The CDR3 DNA sequence: TGTGCCAGCAGCCCTCATAGCTCTGGAAACACCATATATTTT. Its protein product is CASSPHSSGNTIYF.

The chain has TRBV5-1 and TRBJ1-2; 7 nucleotides align to TRBD1. This CDR3 has 15 amino acids. Looked up from germline, CDR1 is SGHRS and CDR2 is YFSETQ. Losses at the gene ends were 0 bases for V and 7 bases for J; bases not matched to a gene: 9. CDR3 DNA sequence: TGCGCCAGCAGCTTGGCCTGGGGACAGATAAGTGGCTACACCTTC. Amino acid sequence: CASSLAWGQISGYTF.

The rearrangement uses TRBV4-2 and TRBJ2-4, with 7 bases aligning to TRBD2. The junction had 2 bases not matched to a gene; V was cut back by 0 bases and J by 0 bases. The germline gives CDR1 LGHNA, CDR2 YNFKEQ. The length of the CDR3 is 16 residues. CDR3 sequence: CASSQESGIAKNIQYF. DNA of the CDR3: TGTGCCAGCAGCCAAGAGAGCGGGATAGCCAAAAACATTCAGTACTTC.

The sample holds a few counts of this clone. This sequence joins TRBV2 and TRBJ2-5, with a tentative D call TRBD1 (5 bases). V was trimmed by 6 bases and J by 2 bases, leaving 7 bases between them. Germline CDR1 and CDR2: SNHLY and FYNNEI. This CDR3 is 12 amino acids long. CDR3 amino acids: CASSYRQETQYF. CDR3 nucleotide sequence: TGTGCCAGCAGCTACAGGCAAGAGACCCAGTACTTC.

The chain is built from TRBV18 and TRBJ2-1; the match to TRBD2 covers 12 bases. This CDR3 has 17 amino acids. Per the germline V gene, CDR1 is KGHSH and CDR2 is LQKENI. The V and J ends lost 3 bases and 7 bases, in that order; junction bases with no gene match: 10. The CDR3 region has the DNA TGTGCCAGCTCACCGACTCTGACTAGCGGGAGTAGGAATGAGCAGTTCTTC. Encoded protein: CASSPTLTSGSRNEQFF.

In its sample, this clone was seen a few times. This rearrangement joins TRBV6-5 to TRBJ1-2, with TRBD1 identical over 7 bases. CDR1 is MNHEY and CDR2 is SVGAGI in the germline V gene. CDR3 length equals 14 residues. The trim removed 2 bases at V and 3 bases at J, leaving 3 bases unmatched. The CDR3 DNA is TGTGCCAGCAGTTACGATGGGACAGACTATGGCTACACCTTC. Amino acids: CASSYDGTDYGYTF.

The chain uses TRBV28 and TRBJ2-1; 9 nucleotides line up with TRBD1. Germline V lookup: CDR1 MDHEN, CDR2 SYDVKM. The CDR3 runs to 13 residues. CDR3 in amino acids: CATDRGSVRPQFF. The CDR3 nucleotides are TGTGCGACGGACAGGGGCTCCGTCCGGCCGCAGTTCTTC.

Worth noting for this clone: The germline gene is not matched at one end of the junction; a read error may be the cause. The chain uses TRBV28 and TRBJ1-1; a possible D gene is TRBD1 (6 bases). Germline V gene sequence: CDR1 MDHEN, CDR2 SYDVKM. The CDR3 covers 15 residues. CDR3: CASSLPGQGYTEALF. The DNA for the CDR3 is TGTGCCAGCAGTTTGCCGGGGCAGGGGTACACTGAAGCTCTCTTT.

The chain couples TRBV14 to TRBJ1-5; D is unclear. CDR1 is SGHDN, CDR2 FVKESK, per germline. V was cut by 3 bases and J by 1 base, with 13 bases left in between. This CDR3 comprises 16 residues. CDR3 in DNA: TGTGCCAGCAGCCACGATCCGCAAAGCAGCAATCAGCCCCAGCATTTT. Encoded protein: CASSHDPQSSNQPQHF.

This clone occurred a few times. The chain has TRBV7-8 and TRBJ2-7, with TRBD2 matching 11 bases. In germline, CDR1 is SGHVS, CDR2 FQNEAQ. This CDR3 is built from 19 residues. V shed 2 bases and J 4 bases; nucleotides not matched to a gene: 16. CDR3 protein: CASSLRLAGGLAGTYEQYF. As DNA, the CDR3 is TGTGCCAGCAGCTTACGGCTAGCGGGAGGCCTCGCTGGGACATACGAGCAGTACTTC. The variable domain in full, with the rest retrieved from reference TRBV7-8 and TRBJ2-7, is GAGVSQSPRYKVAKRGQDVALRCDPISGHVSLFWYQQALGQGPEFLTYFQNEAQLDKSGLPSDRFFAERPEGSVSTLKIQRTQQEDSAVYLCASSLRLAGGLAGTYEQYFGPGTRLTVT.

This CDR3 is CASSLGGAGGTEAFF. The CDR3 region has the DNA TGTGCCAGCAGTTTGGGGGGCGCAGGGGGCACTGAAGCTTTCTTT. This rearrangement joins TRBV28 to TRBJ1-1; the match to TRBD1 covers 7 bases. V lost 3 bases and J lost 4; bases outside the gene matches: 8. The CDR3 runs 15 residues. Germline loops: CDR1 MDHEN, CDR2 SYDVKM.

This clone was counted a single time. Here the CDR3 reads CASSDSPGGGYNEQFF. The CDR3 nucleotides read TGTGCCAGCAGTGACTCCCCAGGGGGCGGGTACAATGAGCAGTTCTTC. The chain couples TRBV9 to TRBJ2-1, with 8 bases that match TRBD1. J lost 4 bases, V lost 5 bases, and 11 bases had no gene match. Germline loops: CDR1 SGDLS, CDR2 YYNGEE. The CDR3 length is 16 residues. Filled out from reference TRBV9 and TRBJ2-1, the complete variable domain reads DSGVTQTPKHLITATGQRVTLRCSPRSGDLSVYWYQQSLDQGLQFLIQYYNGEERAKGNILERFSAQQFPDLHSELNLSSLELGDSALYFCASSDSPGGGYNEQFFGPGTRLTVL.

The chain combines TRBV28 with TRBJ1-5; maybe TRBD1 (6 bases). Per the germline V gene, CDR1 is MDHEN and CDR2 is SYDVKM. The V end was cut by 5 bases, the J end by 5 bases, with 10 bases between. The CDR3 has 13 residues. CDR3 sequence reads: CASSQTGYQPQHF. Written as DNA, the CDR3 is TGTGCCAGCAGTCAAACAGGGTATCAGCCCCAGCATTTT.

CDR3 sequence reads: CASGTGGEQYF. In nucleotides, the CDR3 is TGCGCCAGCGGCACAGGGGGCGAGCAGTACTTC. The genes are TRBV5-1 and TRBJ2-7; 8 bases agree with TRBD1. From germline, CDR1 is SGHRS and CDR2 YFSETQ. Trimming at V came to 7 bases and at J to 6 bases, leaving 3 bases not matched to a gene. This CDR3 has 11 residues.